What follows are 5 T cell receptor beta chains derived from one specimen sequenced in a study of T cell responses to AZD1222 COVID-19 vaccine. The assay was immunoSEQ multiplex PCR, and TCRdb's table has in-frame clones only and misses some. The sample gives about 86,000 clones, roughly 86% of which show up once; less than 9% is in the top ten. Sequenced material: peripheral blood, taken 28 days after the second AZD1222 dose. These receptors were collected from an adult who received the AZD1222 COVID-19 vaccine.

The CDR3 reads CASSQSRLNYGYTF. CDR3 DNA sequence: TGTGCCAGCAGCCAATCCAGACTTAACTATGGCTACACCTTC. This chain connects TRBV3-1 (or the pseudogene TRBV3-2) to TRBJ1-2; unclear D gene. The V gene's germline CDR1 is LGHDT and CDR2 YNNKEL (reference sequence). The length of the CDR3 is 14 residues. V was pared by 2 bases and J by 1 base, with 8 bases between.

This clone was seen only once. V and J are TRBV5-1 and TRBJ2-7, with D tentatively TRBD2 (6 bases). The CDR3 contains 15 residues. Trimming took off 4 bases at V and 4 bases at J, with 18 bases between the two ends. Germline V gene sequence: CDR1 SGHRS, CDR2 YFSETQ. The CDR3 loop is CASSPRNGGMYEQYF. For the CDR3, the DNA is TGCGCCAGCAGCCCGCGGAACGGGGGAATGTACGAGCAGTACTTC.

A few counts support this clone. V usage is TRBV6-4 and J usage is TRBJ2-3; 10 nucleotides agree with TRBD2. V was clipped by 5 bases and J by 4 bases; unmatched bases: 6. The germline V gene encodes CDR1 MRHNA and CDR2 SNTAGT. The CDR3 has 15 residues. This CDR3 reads CASSPLAGEADTQYF. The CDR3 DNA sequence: TGTGCCAGCAGTCCTCTAGCGGGAGAGGCAGATACGCAGTATTTT.

CDR3 residues: CASSPWTSGSNEQFF. DNA of the CDR3: TGCGCCAGCAGCCCGTGGACTAGCGGGAGCAATGAGCAGTTCTTC. The chain recombines TRBV4-1 with TRBJ2-1, with 13 bases identical to TRBD2. The J segment lost 6 bases and the V segment lost 4 bases, leaving 3 bases of the junction unmatched. CDR1 is MGHRA, CDR2 YSYEKL, per germline. The CDR3 spans 15 residues.

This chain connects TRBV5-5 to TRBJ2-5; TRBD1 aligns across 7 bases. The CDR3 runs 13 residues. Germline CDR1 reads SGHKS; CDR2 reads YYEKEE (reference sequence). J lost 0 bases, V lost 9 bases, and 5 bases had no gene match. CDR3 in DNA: TGTGCCACCCATCAGGGGGACCAAGAGACCCAGTACTTC. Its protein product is CATHQGDQETQYF.